Shown below are 14 T cell receptor beta chains from a single sample sequenced in a study of blood T cell repertoires in COVID-19. Some clones are missing from TCRdb's copy, which holds only in-frame ones; the method was immunoSEQ multiplex PCR. The sample includes under 150,000 clones, around four fifths of them seen just once. Specimen: PBMCs or T cells enriched from blood (not recorded which). The receptors stem from a man aged 35 to 55 with acute COVID-19.

The rearrangement uses TRBV24-1 and TRBJ1-2, with D perhaps matching TRBD1 (6 bases). This CDR3 region has 14 residues. V was cut by 2 bases and J by 5 bases, with 11 bases left in between. CDR1 is KGHDR, CDR2 SFDVKD, per germline. The CDR3 is CATSDSRGGYGYTF. The CDR3, as DNA: TGTGCCACCAGTGATTCCAGGGGAGGGTATGGCTACACCTTC.

This clone was picked up a small number of times. The V gene is TRBV6-5, the J gene TRBJ1-1, with a possible D match to TRBD1 (5 bases). V was clipped by 3 bases and J by 5 bases, with 13 bases between them. The germline CDR1 and CDR2 sequences are MNHEY and SVGAGI. The CDR3 contains 14 residues. CDR3: CASSYRVKGTEAFF. The CDR3 nucleotides are TGTGCCAGCAGTTATAGGGTAAAGGGGACTGAAGCTTTCTTT.

The V and J genes are TRBV5-1 and TRBJ2-3, with 10 bases fitting TRBD1. The CDR3 runs to 15 residues. Germline trimming cut 5 bases from V and 3 bases from J; bases unmatched to any gene: 6. CDR1 is SGHRS and CDR2 is YFSETQ in the germline V gene. CDR3 sequence reads: CASSARTGGTDTQYF. The CDR3 nucleotides read TGCGCCAGCAGTGCTCGGACAGGGGGGACAGATACGCAGTATTTT.

The chain couples TRBV18 to TRBJ2-1; TRBD2 agrees at 12 bases. Germline CDR1 KGHSH, CDR2 LQKENI. The V gene end was trimmed by 3 bases and the J gene end by 8 bases; junction bases not matched to a gene: 5. This CDR3 is built from 15 residues. CDR3 in DNA: TGTGCCAGCTCACCGACTAGCGGGAGTAGGGATGAGCAGTTCTTC. Its translation is CASSPTSGSRDEQFF. Complete variable domain (other parts from reference TRBV18 and TRBJ2-1): NAGVMQNPRHLVRRRGQEARLRCSPMKGHSHVYWYRQLPEEGLKFMVYLQKENIIDESGMPKERFSAEFPKEGPSILRIQQVVRGDSAAYFCASSPTSGSRDEQFFGPGTRLTVL.

The V and J genes are TRBV19 and TRBJ2-3, with TRBD2 identical over 10 bases. The CDR3 length is 18 residues. Losses at the gene ends were 1 base for V and 0 bases for J; bases not matched to a gene: 7. The V gene's germline CDR1 is LNHDA and CDR2 SQIVND (reference sequence). CDR3: CASSIATSGSSSTDTQYF. In DNA form, the CDR3 reads TGTGCCAGTAGTATAGCGACTAGCGGGTCGTCTAGCACAGATACGCAGTATTTT.

The CDR3 sequence: CASSLGDFTDTQYF. CDR3 in DNA: TGCGCCAGCAGCTTGGGGGACTTCACAGATACGCAGTATTTT. V is TRBV5-1 and J is TRBJ2-3, with D maybe TRBD2 (6 bases). V was shortened by 0 bases and J by 2 bases, with 7 bases between the two germline ends. From germline, CDR1 is SGHRS and CDR2 YFSETQ. The CDR3 covers 14 residues.

This chain links TRBV7-9 with TRBJ2-5, with D maybe TRBD2 (6 bases). CDR1 SEHNR and CDR2 FQNEAQ come from the germline V gene (reference sequence). Trimming shortened V by 1 base and J by 7 bases, and 19 bases separated the two germline ends. The CDR3 is 16 amino acids. CDR3 in DNA: TGTGCCAGCAGCTTAGGAGGGGCTAGCGCTGGACTGACCCAGTACTTC. Its translation is CASSLGGASAGLTQYF. The full variable domain, in which reference TRBV7-9 and TRBJ2-5 provide the parts outside the CDR3, is DTGVSQNPRHKITKRGQNVTFRCDPISEHNRLYWYRQTLGQGPEFLTYFQNEAQLEKSRLLSDRFSAERPKGSFSTLEIQRTEQGDSAMYLCASSLGGASAGLTQYFGPGTRLLVL.

V and J are TRBV5-1 and TRBJ2-7, with 9 nucleotides matching TRBD2. Germline CDR1 and CDR2: SGHRS and YFSETQ. Trimming cost V 4 bases and J 4 bases; bases outside gene matches: 9. This CDR3 has 15 amino acids. CDR3 amino acids: CASSPVAGDAYEQYF. The CDR3 DNA reads TGCGCCAGCAGCCCCGTAGCGGGGGACGCATACGAGCAGTACTTC.

The chain combines TRBV19 with TRBJ1-2, with unresolved D. Germline assignment: CDR1 LNHDA and CDR2 SQIVND (reference sequence). This CDR3 contains 14 residues. The ends were cut back, 7 bases at V and 3 bases at J, with 15 bases in the middle. CDR3 sequence (DNA): TGTGCCAGTACGGCCGGGAAGGTATACTATGGCTACACCTTC. Its protein product is CASTAGKVYYGYTF.

This sequence joins TRBV28 and TRBJ1-4; D is undetermined. V lost 0 bases and J lost 8, with 7 bases in between. The CDR3 totals 13 residues. The germline CDR1 and CDR2 sequences are MDHEN and SYDVKM. The CDR3 region has the DNA TGTGCCAGCAGTTTATGGGGAGGCGAAAAACTGTTTTTT. Encoded protein: CASSLWGGEKLFF.

This clone showed up just a few times. The chain links TRBV6-5 to TRBJ1-2; D call uncertain. The ends were cut back, 7 bases at V and 1 base at J, with 10 bases in the middle. Germline-derived CDR1 and CDR2 are MNHEY and SVGAGI. The CDR3 runs to 13 residues. CDR3 loop: CASTPRSNYGYTF. In DNA, the CDR3 is TGTGCCAGCACCCCTCGGAGTAACTATGGCTACACCTTC.

The chain carries TRBV5-4 and TRBJ2-7, with 8 bases aligning to TRBD2. CDR1 and CDR2 (germline): SGHNT, YYREEE (reference sequence). The CDR3 sequence is 15 residues long. Trimming removed 0 bases from V and 3 bases from J; junction bases left unmatched: 5. CDR3 DNA: TGTGCCAGCAGCTTGGAACGGGGGGGCCGCTACGAGCAGTACTTC. This codes for CASSLERGGRYEQYF.

The chain combines TRBV5-4 with TRBJ1-2; D not certain. V dropped 0 bases and J dropped 4 bases, with 13 bases sitting between them. The germline gives CDR1 SGHNT, CDR2 YYREEE (reference sequence). The CDR3 extends over 15 amino acids. The CDR3 nucleotides read TGTGCCAGCAGCTTGGGTCTCTCCGTCTCCTATGGCTACACCTTC. Translation: CASSLGLSVSYGYTF.

The chain links TRBV15 to TRBJ1-1; D ambiguous. Per the germline V gene, CDR1 is LNHNV and CDR2 is YYDKDF (reference sequence). The ends were cut back, 0 bases at V and 5 bases at J, with 19 bases in the middle. This CDR3 comprises 17 residues. The CDR3 bases are TGTGCCACCAGCAGAGACCACCCCTCGAGTACTCGGACTGAAGCTTTCTTT. Its protein product is CATSRDHPSSTRTEAFF.